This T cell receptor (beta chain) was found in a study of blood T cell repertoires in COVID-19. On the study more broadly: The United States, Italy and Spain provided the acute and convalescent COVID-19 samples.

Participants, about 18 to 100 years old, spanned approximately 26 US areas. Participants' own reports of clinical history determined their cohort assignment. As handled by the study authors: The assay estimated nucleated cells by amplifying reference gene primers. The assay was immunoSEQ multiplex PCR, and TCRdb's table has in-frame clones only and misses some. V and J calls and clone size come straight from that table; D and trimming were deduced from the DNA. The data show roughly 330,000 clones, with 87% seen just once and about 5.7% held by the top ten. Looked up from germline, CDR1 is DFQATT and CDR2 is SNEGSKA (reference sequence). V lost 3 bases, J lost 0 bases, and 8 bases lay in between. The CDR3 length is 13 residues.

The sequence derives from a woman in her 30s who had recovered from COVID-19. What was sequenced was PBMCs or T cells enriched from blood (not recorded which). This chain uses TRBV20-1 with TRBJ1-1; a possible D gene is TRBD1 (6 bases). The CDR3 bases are TGCAGTGCTAGTCAGGGGATGAACACTGAAGCTTTCTTT. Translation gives CSASQGMNTEAFF.